This passage covers 27 T cell receptor beta chains from one sample sequenced in a study of T cell responses to AZD1222 COVID-19 vaccine. Sequencing used immunoSEQ multiplex PCR; TCRdb keeps in-frame clones, though not all of them. Of some 84,000 clones in the sample, approximately 88% were seen once. The source material was peripheral blood, sampled on day 0 of AZD1222 vaccination. The receptors were gathered from an adult in good health.

This sequence joins TRBV7-2 and TRBJ1-1, with D unclear. Germline CDR1 reads SGHTA; CDR2 reads FQGNSA. V lost 5 bases and J lost 2, with 12 bases in between. The CDR3 totals 14 residues. The CDR3 spells CASSPGTLNTEAFF. The DNA of the CDR3 is TGTGCCAGCAGCCCGGGCACCCTTAACACTGAAGCTTTCTTT.

The CDR3 protein is CASSQKNAAASGNTIYF. The CDR3 DNA follows: TGTGCCAGCAGCCAGAAGAATGCTGCGGCCTCTGGAAACACCATATATTTT. The gene calls are TRBV3-1 (or the pseudogene TRBV3-2) and TRBJ1-3; D uncertain. The CDR3 consists of 17 residues. Looked up from germline, CDR1 is LGHDT and CDR2 is YNNKEL (reference sequence). V lost 3 bases and J lost 0, with 15 bases in between.

The chain uses TRBV12-3 or TRBV12-4 and TRBJ2-7, with D unclear. Trimming removed 1 base at V and 2 bases at J, with 6 bases between. The CDR3 spans 13 residues. CDR3 protein: CASSLGSPYEQYF. CDR3 nucleotides: TGTGCCAGCAGTTTAGGCAGTCCCTACGAGCAGTACTTC.

This clone showed up just once. The chain combines TRBV19 with TRBJ2-3; 12 bases are a match to TRBD2. The CDR3 contains 18 residues. V was clipped by 1 base and J by 0 bases; unmatched bases: 5. Germline loops: CDR1 LNHDA, CDR2 SQIVND (reference sequence). CDR3 sequence reads: CASSIVWTSGESTDTQYF. The CDR3 bases are TGTGCCAGTAGTATAGTTTGGACTAGCGGGGAGAGCACAGATACGCAGTATTTT.

The CDR3 DNA reads TGTGCCAGTAGCAATAAGATAGCGGGTTACAATGAGCAGTTCTTC. This translates into CASSNKIAGYNEQFF. J is TRBJ2-1 and V is TRBV19; 7 bases fit TRBD2. CDR1 LNHDA and CDR2 SQIVND come from the germline V gene (reference sequence). The CDR3 runs 15 residues. V was pared by 6 bases and J by 4 bases, with 9 bases of the junction left unmatched.

The CDR3 DNA is TGTGCCAGCAGCTTAGGATTCCAGCGGAGGGAGACCCAGTACTTC. This gives the protein CASSLGFQRRETQYF. The chain recombines TRBV7-9 with TRBJ2-5, with D possibly TRBD2 on 5 matching bases. The germline gives CDR1 SEHNR, CDR2 FQNEAQ (reference sequence). The CDR3 extends over 15 amino acids. V lost 1 base and J lost 5, with 14 bases in between. Together with reference TRBV7-9 and TRBJ2-5, the CDR3 gives the full variable domain: DTGVSQNPRHKITKRGQNVTFRCDPISEHNRLYWYRQTLGQGPEFLTYFQNEAQLEKSRLLSDRFSAERPKGSFSTLEIQRTEQGDSAMYLCASSLGFQRRETQYFGPGTRLLVL.

The gene calls are TRBV11-2 and TRBJ2-6; unclear D gene. Between the trimmed V and J ends, which lost 2 bases and 2 bases, there was a span of 7 bases. Germline values: CDR1 SGHAT, CDR2 FQNNGV. CDR3 length equals 15 residues. The CDR3 DNA follows: TGTGCCAGCAGCTTACGGTCGACTGGGGCCAACGTCCTGACTTTC. Protein sequence: CASSLRSTGANVLTF.

The chain links TRBV3-1 (or the pseudogene TRBV3-2) to TRBJ2-5; tentatively, D is TRBD2 (6 bases). This CDR3 spans 15 amino acids. Germline V lookup: CDR1 LGHDT, CDR2 YNNKEL (reference sequence). V gave up 4 bases and J gave up 1 base, with 13 bases separating them. The CDR3 bases are TGTGCCAGCAGCCCTCGACTAGGGAGCCAAGAGACCCAGTACTTC. This gives the protein CASSPRLGSQETQYF.

The CDR3 DNA reads as TGTGCCAGCAGCAAAGCAGAGAACAGTTCTAACACTGAAGCTTTCTTT. Translating gives CASSKAENSSNTEAFF. This chain links TRBV21-1 with TRBJ1-1; the listed D gene, TRBD1, was not tested against the DNA. TRBV21-1 is designated a pseudogene. The CDR3 is 16 residues long.

The table lists this clone with a count of one. J is TRBJ2-7 and V is TRBV6-1; D is undetermined. Deletions cut 2 bases from V and 5 bases from J, with 4 bases between. This CDR3 has 11 amino acids. Germline V gene lookup returns CDR1 MNHNS and CDR2 SASEGT. The CDR3 loop is CASSENNEQYF. The CDR3, as DNA: TGTGCCAGCAGTGAAAACAACGAGCAGTACTTC.

This clone occurred a few times. The chain carries TRBV6-1 and TRBJ2-7; 10 bases map to TRBD1. CDR1 and CDR2 from the germline V gene are MNHNS and SASEGT. There are 15 residues in the CDR3. V dropped 3 bases and J dropped 1; count of bases not matched to a gene: 3. The CDR3 protein is CASSDRDRGSYEQYF. The CDR3 DNA is TGTGCCAGCAGTGACCGGGACAGGGGTTCCTACGAGCAGTACTTC.

The chain recombines TRBV7-2 with TRBJ1-1, with D possibly TRBD1 on 6 matching bases. The ends were cut back, 2 bases at V and 0 bases at J, with 7 bases in the middle. The CDR3 contains 14 residues. Germline V gene lookup returns CDR1 SGHTA and CDR2 FQGNSA. The CDR3 sequence: CASSLRGVNTEAFF. The DNA of the CDR3 is TGTGCCAGCAGCTTAAGGGGGGTGAACACTGAAGCTTTCTTT.

The chain is built from TRBV5-6 and TRBJ1-1; tentative D call: TRBD1 (5 bases). Deletions cut 3 bases from V and 5 bases from J, with 8 bases between. The germline V gene encodes CDR1 SGHDT and CDR2 YYEEEE. The CDR3 extends over 12 amino acids. CDR3 protein: CASSWGVTEAFF. CDR3 DNA: TGTGCCAGCAGCTGGGGGGTAACTGAAGCTTTCTTT.

V gene TRBV7-8 combines with J gene TRBJ2-7; D not certain. The V and J ends lost 4 bases and 3 bases respectively, with 10 bases between them. The CDR3 is 13 residues long. Germline lookup yields CDR1 SGHVS and CDR2 FQNEAQ. CDR3 bases: TGTGCCAGCAGCTACACCCCCGACTACGAGCAGTACTTC. It encodes CASSYTPDYEQYF.

V usage is TRBV29-1 and J usage is TRBJ2-5; D ambiguous. Germline CDR1 reads SQVTM; CDR2 reads ANQGSEA. The V end lost 3 bases, the J end lost 2 bases, and 10 bases lay between the germline ends. The CDR3 is 13 residues long. The CDR3 protein is CSVDPGSQETQYF. In nucleotides, the CDR3 is TGCAGCGTTGACCCAGGTTCTCAAGAGACCCAGTACTTC.

This chain connects TRBV18 to TRBJ1-6, with TRBD1 as a possible D gene (5 bases). Trimming took 2 bases from V and 10 from J, leaving 12 bases between them. Germline-derived CDR1 and CDR2 are KGHSH and LQKENI. The length of the CDR3 is 14 residues. CDR3 nucleotides: TGTGCCAGCTCACCAGGAACAGGAGGATCACCCCTCCACTTT. Translation: CASSPGTGGSPLHF. Using reference TRBV18 and TRBJ1-6 for the parts outside the CDR3, the full variable domain is NAGVMQNPRHLVRRRGQEARLRCSPMKGHSHVYWYRQLPEEGLKFMVYLQKENIIDESGMPKERFSAEFPKEGPSILRIQQVVRGDSAAYFCASSPGTGGSPLHFGNGTRLTVT.

This chain connects TRBV5-1 to TRBJ1-3; 8 bases fit TRBD1. CDR1 and CDR2 from the germline V gene are SGHRS and YFSETQ. V lost 4 bases and J lost 3; bases outside the gene matches: 9. The CDR3 sequence is 16 residues long. The CDR3 DNA follows: TGCGCCAGCAGCGTTAACAGGGGGATTAGTGGAAACACCATATATTTT. This translates into CASSVNRGISGNTIYF.

The rearrangement links TRBV4-2 to TRBJ1-2, with D perhaps TRBD1 (5 bases). The germline gives CDR1 LGHNA, CDR2 YNFKEQ. V was pared by 0 bases and J by 4 bases, with 9 bases between. The CDR3 runs 14 residues. As DNA, the CDR3 is TGTGCCAGCAGCCAAGACACAGGTCGCTATGGCTACACCTTC. Amino acids: CASSQDTGRYGYTF.

The V and J genes are TRBV7-6 and TRBJ2-7, with D uncertain. Germline assignment: CDR1 SGHVS and CDR2 FNYEAQ. CDR3 length equals 12 residues. V was cut by 4 bases and J by 0 bases, with 4 bases left in between. The CDR3 nucleotides read TGTGCCAGCAGCTCGAGCTCCTACGAGCAGTACTTC. Residues: CASSSSSYEQYF.

Comment on this clone: Other DNA sequences in the same sample also yield this CDR3. This chain connects TRBV11-2 to TRBJ1-2; D is ambiguous. CDR3 length: 13 residues. Per germline, CDR1 SGHAT and CDR2 FQNNGV. V was cut by 0 bases and J by 4 bases, with 6 bases left in between. This chain's CDR3 is CASSLDRGYGYTF. The CDR3 bases are TGTGCCAGCAGCTTAGACAGAGGCTATGGCTACACCTTC.

This rearrangement joins TRBV28 to TRBJ1-2, with D possibly being TRBD1 (5 bases). Germline V lookup: CDR1 MDHEN, CDR2 SYDVKM. The CDR3 loop spans 15 amino acids. The ends were cut back, 1 base at V and 8 bases at J, with 17 bases in the middle. This chain's CDR3 is CASSLSGTLKEGYTF. In DNA, the CDR3 is TGTGCCAGCAGTTTATCCGGGACGTTGAAGGAAGGCTACACCTTC.

This chain uses TRBV6-2 or TRBV6-3 with TRBJ2-3; a weak D match, TRBD2 (6 bases). Germline assignment: CDR1 MNHEY and CDR2 SVGEGT. The CDR3 covers 15 residues. V was clipped by 0 bases and J by 6 bases, with 13 bases between them. CDR3 coding DNA: TGTGCCAGCAGTTACTCGGGCCGGGGGACGGATACGCAGTATTTT. Protein: CASSYSGRGTDTQYF.

The J gene is TRBJ2-6, the V gene TRBV28; TRBD2 matches 8 bases. V trimming: 11 bases; J trimming: 0 bases; junction bases outside the gene matches: 6. This CDR3 has 15 amino acids. CDR1 MDHEN and CDR2 SYDVKM come from the germline V gene. CDR3: CACTGGISGANVLTF. The CDR3 DNA reads as TGTGCCTGTACGGGGGGGATCTCTGGGGCCAACGTCCTGACTTTC.

This clone has only a few counts. The V call is TRBV7-9, the J call TRBJ2-1; D remains unclear. V lost 7 bases and J lost 4, with 26 bases in between. The length of the CDR3 is 18 residues. The V gene's germline CDR1 is SEHNR and CDR2 FQNEAQ (reference sequence). The CDR3 DNA reads TGTGCCAGCACCTCCCGGTCCCGGTCTGATTATAATTACAATGAGCAGTTCTTC. Its protein is CASTSRSRSDYNYNEQFF. Supplemented by reference TRBV7-9 and TRBJ2-1, the full variable domain reads DTGVSQNPRHKITKRGQNVTFRCDPISEHNRLYWYRQTLGQGPEFLTYFQNEAQLEKSRLLSDRFSAERPKGSFSTLEIQRTEQGDSAMYLCASTSRSRSDYNYNEQFFGPGTRLTVL.

The chain recombines TRBV24-1 with TRBJ1-1; D perhaps matches TRBD1 (6 bases). From germline, CDR1 is KGHDR and CDR2 SFDVKD. The CDR3 length is 13 residues. Trimming cost V 6 bases and J 3 bases, with 10 bases left between them. CDR3 bases: TGTGCCACCAGTAAAGGGGGTTACACTGAAGCTTTCTTT. It specifies CATSKGGYTEAFF.

V usage is TRBV5-6 and J usage is TRBJ1-2; D gene unclear. The germline gives CDR1 SGHDT, CDR2 YYEEEE. V was trimmed by 6 bases and J by 7 bases, leaving 13 bases between them. There are 12 residues in the CDR3. The CDR3 protein is CASKFRVGGYTF. In DNA, the CDR3 is TGTGCCAGCAAGTTTCGAGTGGGTGGCTACACCTTC.

The J gene is TRBJ2-1, the V gene TRBV5-1; D unresolved. The V gene's germline CDR1 is SGHRS and CDR2 YFSETQ. CDR3 length equals 15 residues. V was shortened by 0 bases and J by 3 bases, with 10 bases between the two germline ends. The CDR3 spells CASSLVHSRYNEQFF. CDR3 DNA: TGCGCCAGCAGCTTGGTTCACTCCCGCTACAATGAGCAGTTCTTC. Supplemented by reference TRBV5-1 and TRBJ2-1, the full variable domain reads KAGVTQTPRYLIKTRGQQVTLSCSPISGHRSVSWYQQTPGQGLQFLFEYFSETQRNKGNFPGRFSGRQFSNSRSEMNVSTLELGDSALYLCASSLVHSRYNEQFFGPGTRLTVL.